A selection of T cell receptor beta chains follows, all from one sample in a study of beta chain features in type 1 diabetes. Libraries were prepared by immunoSEQ multiplex PCR; TCRdb keeps only in-frame clonotypes and omits some of them. The repertoire holds a few hundred thousand clones, with 25% to 35% as singletons. Source material: central memory CD4+ T cells from blood. The origin of the receptors is a young man in good health. The CDR3 runs from the conserved cysteine through the conserved F or W. The D gene is left open where the match is weak. Where a row states a size, it is once, few, many or the class of an expanded clone; other rows omit it.

TRBJ2-3 | TRBV6-5 | NA | few | CASSYKGTDTQYF | TGTGCCAGCAGTTATAAAGGGACAGATACGCAGTATTTT
TRBJ2-3 | TRBV6-1 | NA | NA | CASSESRGRHTQYF | TGTGCCAGCAGTGAGAGTCGGGGGCGACATACGCAGTATTTT
TRBJ2-7 | TRBV28 | NA | few | CASSLWTGVEQYF | TGTGCCAGCAGTTTATGGACAGGAGTTGAGCAGTACTTC
TRBJ2-5 | TRBV18 | NA | NA | CASSPPPGAGETQYF | TGTGCCAGCTCACCCCCTCCGGGGGCCGGGGAGACCCAGTACTTC
TRBJ1-1 | TRBV29-1 | NA | NA | CSVVNSLNTEAFF | TGCAGCGTTGTAAACAGTCTGAACACTGAAGCTTTCTTT
TRBJ2-1 | TRBV15 | TRBD1 | few | CATSRSGTGGYEQFF | TGTGCCACCAGCAGGTCCGGGACAGGGGGCTATGAGCAGTTCTTC
TRBJ1-5 | TRBV30 | NA | few | CAWSVSGNQPQHF | TGTGCCTGGAGTGTGTCGGGCAATCAGCCCCAGCATTTT
TRBJ2-1 | TRBV2 | NA | few | CASSDGSYNEQFF | TGTGCCAGCAGTGACGGGTCCTACAATGAGCAGTTCTTC
TRBJ2-5 | TRBV29-1 | TRBD1 | many | CSVETGGTTQYF | TGCAGCGTTGAGACAGGGGGTACTACCCAGTACTTC
TRBJ1-1 | TRBV7-9 | NA | few | CASSFSKLAEAFF | TGTGCCAGCAGCTTTTCCAAACTTGCTGAAGCTTTCTTT
TRBJ1-6 | TRBV30 | TRBD1 | few | CAWTRQGNSPLHF | TGTGCCTGGACCAGACAGGGTAATTCACCCCTCCACTTT
TRBJ1-5 | TRBV27 | TRBD1 | many | CASSLTGVSNQPQHF | TGTGCCAGCAGTCTCACAGGGGTGAGCAATCAGCCCCAGCATTTT
TRBJ2-1 | TRBV4-3 | TRBD2 | NA | CASSQELAGNIGQFF | TGCGCCAGCAGCCAAGAACTAGCGGGGAATATTGGGCAGTTCTTC
TRBJ2-2 | TRBV15 | NA | NA | CATSIRSNTGELFF | TGTGCCACCAGCATCAGATCGAACACCGGGGAGCTGTTTTTT
TRBJ1-5 | TRBV28 | NA | few | CASSPLGGNQPQHF | TGTGCCAGCAGTCCCCTTGGGGGCAATCAGCCCCAGCATTTT
TRBJ1-1 | TRBV6-1 | NA | NA | CASSERPGTEAFF | TGTGCCAGCAGTGAAAGGCCAGGAACTGAAGCTTTCTTT
TRBJ2-7 | TRBV27 | TRBD2 | NA | CASRLAGGPYEQYF | TGTGCCAGCAGGTTAGCGGGAGGTCCCTACGAGCAGTACTTC
TRBJ2-1 | TRBV10-3 | NA | NA | CAIRLNEVQFF | TGTGCCATCAGACTTAATGAAGTGCAGTTCTTC
TRBJ2-3 | TRBV10-3 | NA | NA | CAISESWEDTQYF | TGTGCCATCAGTGAGTCATGGGAAGATACGCAGTATTTT
TRBJ2-3 | TRBV7-7 | NA | few | CASSLRDGDTQYF | TGTGCCAGCAGCTTAAGAGACGGGGATACGCAGTATTTT
TRBJ1-6 | TRBV5-4 | TRBD1 | few | CASSLGQGAPGSPLHF | TGTGCCAGCAGCTTGGGACAGGGGGCGCCTGGTTCACCCCTCCACTTT
TRBJ2-3 | TRBV10-3 | TRBD1 | NA | CAIRTGADTQYF | TGTGCCATCAGGACAGGGGCAGATACGCAGTATTTT
TRBJ2-3 | TRBV5-1 | NA | few | CASSLGQASTDTQYF | TGCGCCAGCAGCTTGGGCCAGGCCAGCACAGATACGCAGTATTTT
TRBJ2-5 | TRBV29-1 | TRBD2 | few | CSVSGLAGAGETQYF | TGCAGCGTTTCTGGACTAGCGGGAGCGGGGGAGACCCAGTACTTC
TRBJ2-1 | TRBV4-2 | TRBD2 | few | CASSQTSGGRNEQFF | TGTGCCAGCAGCCAAACTAGCGGGGGTAGAAATGAGCAGTTCTTC
TRBJ2-5 | TRBV18 | TRBD1 | few | CASSAQQGAVQETQYF | TGTGCCAGCTCAGCCCAACAGGGGGCTGTTCAAGAGACCCAGTACTTC
TRBJ2-7 | TRBV4-1 | TRBD2 | once | CASTPLGGRNEQYF | TGCGCCAGCACCCCCCTCGGGGGGAGGAACGAGCAGTACTTC
TRBJ2-5 | TRBV30 | NA | few | CAWSGVARETQYF | TGTGCCTGGAGTGGGGTAGCGAGGGAGACCCAGTACTTC
TRBJ2-3 | TRBV27 | NA | few | CASSFSSGGTDTQYF | TGTGCCAGCAGTTTTAGTAGTGGAGGGACAGATACGCAGTATTTT
TRBJ2-3 | TRBV5-6 | TRBD2 | few | CASSRSKREYADTQYF | TGTGCCAGCAGCCGGAGCAAGCGGGAGTACGCAGATACGCAGTATTTT
TRBJ2-5 | TRBV29-1 | NA | NA | CSVERGRGGETQYF | TGCAGCGTTGAAAGGGGTAGAGGCGGGGAGACCCAGTACTTC
TRBJ2-1 | TRBV28 | TRBD2 | few | CEASGYNEQFF | TGTGAGGCTAGCGGTTACAATGAGCAGTTCTTC
TRBJ1-1 | TRBV2 | TRBD1 | few | CASRMENRGEAFF | TGTGCCAGCAGGATGGAGAACAGGGGAGAAGCTTTCTTT
TRBJ2-2 | TRBV7-2 | NA | few | CASSLWSGELFF | TGTGCCAGCAGCTTATGGTCCGGGGAGCTGTTTTTT
TRBJ2-7 | TRBV7-2 | TRBD2 | once | CASSQGLAGGRYEQYF | TGTGCCAGCAGCCAAGGACTAGCGGGAGGTCGCTACGAGCAGTACTTC
TRBJ1-4 | TRBV4-1 | NA | NA | CASSQGIQGSEKLFF | TGCGCCAGCAGTCAAGGGATACAGGGAAGCGAAAAACTGTTTTTT
TRBJ2-1 | TRBV7-2 | TRBD1 | NA | CASSFMDRSYNEQFF | TGTGCCAGCAGCTTTATGGACAGGTCTTATAATGAGCAGTTCTTC
TRBJ1-5 | TRBV30 | TRBD1 | few | CAWSGQGGQPQHF | TGTGCCTGGAGTGGACAGGGGGGCCAGCCCCAGCATTTT
TRBJ2-7 | TRBV2 | TRBD1 | NA | CASSGTAAYEQYF | TGTGCCAGCAGCGGGACAGCCGCCTACGAGCAGTACTTC
TRBJ2-5 | TRBV5-1 | TRBD2 | NA | CASSSYSGGQETQYF | TGCGCCAGCAGCTCATATAGCGGGGGCCAAGAGACCCAGTACTTC
TRBJ2-4 | TRBV19 | TRBD2 | NA | CASSPNPLADTAKNIQYF | TGTGCCAGTAGTCCCAACCCACTAGCGGATACCGCCAAAAACATTCAGTACTTC
TRBJ2-5 | TRBV7-7 | TRBD2 | many | CASSPGLAGGETQYF | TGTGCCAGCAGCCCCGGACTAGCGGGAGGAGAGACCCAGTACTTC
TRBJ1-5 | TRBV30 | NA | NA | CAWSVGVQPQHF | TGTGCCTGGAGTGTAGGAGTTCAGCCCCAGCATTTT
TRBJ2-3 | TRBV14 | TRBD2 | NA | CASSQGLAGAPADTQYF | TGTGCCAGCAGCCAAGGACTAGCGGGAGCCCCCGCAGATACGCAGTATTTT
TRBJ1-5 | TRBV7-2 | NA | NA | CASSLGQFNQPQHF | TGTGCCAGCAGCTTAGGACAGTTCAATCAGCCCCAGCATTTT
TRBJ2-3 | TRBV25-1 | NA | few | CASSEYRSDADTQYF | TGTGCCAGCAGTGAATATCGGTCGGATGCAGATACGCAGTATTTT
TRBJ1-1 | TRBV9 | TRBD1 | few | CASSKAGGTEAFF | TGTGCCAGCAGCAAGGCAGGGGGAACTGAAGCTTTCTTT
TRBJ2-1 | TRBV2 | TRBD2 | NA | CAGGLARNEQFF | TGTGCCGGCGGACTAGCAAGGAATGAGCAGTTCTTC
TRBJ2-2 | TRBV5-1 | NA | NA | CASSKGTTNTGELFF | TGCGCCAGCAGCAAGGGGACGACTAACACCGGGGAGCTGTTTTTT
TRBJ2-1 | TRBV5-4 | TRBD1 | NA | CASSLNRGLDEQFF | TGTGCCAGCAGCTTGAACAGGGGGCTGGATGAGCAGTTCTTC
TRBJ2-1 | TRBV7-9 | NA | NA | CASSLNSLGHEQFF | TGTGCCAGCAGCTTAAACTCGCTCGGTCATGAGCAGTTCTTC